The TCR beta chain described here comes from a study of OX40 agonist ivuxolimab in advanced cancers. Study background: The drug used for patients, ivuxolimab, was an agonistic anti-OX40 (CD134) antibody. The eligibility criteria allowed prior anti-PD-1, anti-PD-L1 or anti-CTLA-4 therapy, and 30% to 45% had some.

Germline values: CDR1 SGHDT, CDR2 YYEEEE. The CDR3 runs to 15 residues. V lost 5 bases to trimming and J lost 0 bases, with 14 bases between them. Patients with a history of autoimmune disease or on systemic immunosuppression were excluded. Produced via immunoSEQ multiplex PCR; TCRdb's table is partial and in-frame only. The table shows 130,000 or so clones, with about nine tenths occurring only once. The chain has TRBV5-6 and TRBJ1-1; weak D call: TRBD1 (5 bases). This TCR was recovered from an adult with an advanced solid tumor such as melanoma, head and neck, liver or kidney cancer. The sample here was CD4+ or CD8+ T cells sorted from blood, taken in a trial of the OX40 agonist ivuxolimab. DNA for the CDR3: TGTGCCAGCAGTCCAAGACAGATTATGAACACTGAAGCTTTCTTT. It is translated as CASSPRQIMNTEAFF.